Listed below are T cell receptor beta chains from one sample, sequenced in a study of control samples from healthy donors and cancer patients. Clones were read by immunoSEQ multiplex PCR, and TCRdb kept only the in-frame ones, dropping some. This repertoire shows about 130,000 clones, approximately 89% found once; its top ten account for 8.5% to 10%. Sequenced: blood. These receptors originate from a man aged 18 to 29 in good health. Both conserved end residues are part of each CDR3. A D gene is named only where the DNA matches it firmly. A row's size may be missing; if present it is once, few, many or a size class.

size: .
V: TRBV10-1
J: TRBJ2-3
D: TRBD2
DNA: TGCGCCAGCAGTGGGCCGGGTAGCGGGGGAACAGATACGCAGTATTTT
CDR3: CASSGPGSGGTDTQYF

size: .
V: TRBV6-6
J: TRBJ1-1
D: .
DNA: TGTGCCAGCCACAGGGACACCCTGGTCACTGAAGCTTTCTTT
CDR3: CASHRDTLVTEAFF

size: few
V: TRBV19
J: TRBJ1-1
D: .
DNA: TGTGCCAGTAGTATTAGGGGGTACACTGAAGCTTTCTTT
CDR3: CASSIRGYTEAFF

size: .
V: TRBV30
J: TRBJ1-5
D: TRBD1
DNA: TGTGCCTGGAGTACGAGACAGGGGGCCAATCAGCCCCAGCATTTT
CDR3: CAWSTRQGANQPQHF

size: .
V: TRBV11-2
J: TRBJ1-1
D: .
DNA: TGTGCCAGCAGCCTAGGGCCCCGGAGGGACACTGAAGCTTTCTTT
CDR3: CASSLGPRRDTEAFF

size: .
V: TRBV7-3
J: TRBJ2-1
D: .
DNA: TGTGCCAGCAGCTTACTCGGACTAGGGGGGAAGGAGCAGTTCTTC
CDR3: CASSLLGLGGKEQFF

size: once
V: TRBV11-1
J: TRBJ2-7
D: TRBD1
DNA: TGTGCCAGCAGCTTCGGCCAGGGGGAAATCTACGAGCAGTACTTC
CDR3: CASSFGQGEIYEQYF

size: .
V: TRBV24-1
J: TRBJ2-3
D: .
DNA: TGTGCCACCAGTGATTCCCGGGGCACCACAGATACGCAGTATTTT
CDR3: CATSDSRGTTDTQYF

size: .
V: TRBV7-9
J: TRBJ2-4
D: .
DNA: TGTGCCAGCAGCGCAGGGGCAGGTCTTGCCAAAAACATTCAGTACTTC
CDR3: CASSAGAGLAKNIQYF

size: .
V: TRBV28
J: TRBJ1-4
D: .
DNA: TGTGCCAGCAGTTCACTCCGAACCCGCAATGAAAAACTGTTTTTT
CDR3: CASSSLRTRNEKLFF

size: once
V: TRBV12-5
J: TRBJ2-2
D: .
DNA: TGTGCTAGTGGTTTGGTACTGGGAGACGGTGTCGGGGAGCTGTTTTTT
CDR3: CASGLVLGDGVGELFF

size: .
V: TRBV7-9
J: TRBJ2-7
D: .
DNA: TGTGCCAGCAGCTTATACCGGGACAACGAGCAGTACTTC
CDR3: CASSLYRDNEQYF

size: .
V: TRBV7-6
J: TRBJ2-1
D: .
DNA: TGTGCCAGCAGCTGGACTGCCGGTCCCTACAATGAGCAGTTCTTC
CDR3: CASSWTAGPYNEQFF

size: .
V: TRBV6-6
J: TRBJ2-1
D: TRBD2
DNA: TGTGCCAGCAGTTACGGAGCGGGGGGCTCCAATGAGCAGTTCTTC
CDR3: CASSYGAGGSNEQFF

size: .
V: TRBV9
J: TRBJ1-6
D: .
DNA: TGTGCCAGCAGCCTCGCGAGTGATAATTCACCCCTCCACTTT
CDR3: CASSLASDNSPLHF

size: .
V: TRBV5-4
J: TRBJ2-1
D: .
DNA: TGTGCCAGCAGCTTGAAGGGGTCCTACAATGAGCAGTTCTTC
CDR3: CASSLKGSYNEQFF

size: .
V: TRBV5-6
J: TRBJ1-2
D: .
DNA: TGTGCCAGCAGCTTGGTTTTCGGGGTCTATGGCTACACCTTC
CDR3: CASSLVFGVYGYTF

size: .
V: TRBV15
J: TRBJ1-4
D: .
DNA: TGTGCCACCGGGGTCCTGTATGAAAAACTGTTTTTT
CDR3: CATGVLYEKLFF

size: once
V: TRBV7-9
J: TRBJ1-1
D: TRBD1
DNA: TGTGCCAGCAGCTTATACCCGACAGGGAACTTACCTGAAGCTTTCTTT
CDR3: CASSLYPTGNLPEAFF

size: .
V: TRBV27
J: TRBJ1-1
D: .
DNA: TGTGCCAGCAGTACCAGACCGGCGGGCACTGAAGCTTTCTTT
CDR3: CASSTRPAGTEAFF

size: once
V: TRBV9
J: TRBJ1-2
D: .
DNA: TGTGCCAGCAGAACAGTGCACTATGGCTACACCTTC
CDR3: CASRTVHYGYTF

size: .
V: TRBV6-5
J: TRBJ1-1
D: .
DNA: TGTGCCAGACCGGAGGGGAGGAACACTGAAGCTTTCTTT
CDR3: CARPEGRNTEAFF

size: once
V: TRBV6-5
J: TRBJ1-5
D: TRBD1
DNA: TGTGCCAGCAGACGGACAGGGGAGTACAATCAGCCCCAGCATTTT
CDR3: CASRRTGEYNQPQHF

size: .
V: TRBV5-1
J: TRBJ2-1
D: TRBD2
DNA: TGCGCCAGCAGCTTGGTGCGGGGGGACGGGAATGAGCAGTTCTTC
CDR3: CASSLVRGDGNEQFF

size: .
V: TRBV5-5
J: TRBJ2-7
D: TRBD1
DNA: TGTGCCAGCAGCTCGACAGGGGGCCTCCCCTACGAGCAGTACTTC
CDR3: CASSSTGGLPYEQYF

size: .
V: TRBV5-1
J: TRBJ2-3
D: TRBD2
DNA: TGCGCCAGCAGCGCGCCGGGACTAGCGGGGGGGCGATGGAGCACAGATACGCAGTATTTT
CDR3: CASSAPGLAGGRWSTDTQYF